Presented here are 23 T cell receptor beta chains from one specimen sequenced in a study of cytomegalovirus exposure and HLA in healthy donors. Researchers ran the PCR with 60 Vbeta and 13 Jbeta primers. Data came from immunoSEQ multiplex PCR; TCRdb stores just in-frame clones and leaves some out. The profile covers 150,000 to 200,000 clones, with 68% appearing a single time and approximately 1.5% taken by the ten largest. The sequenced sample consisted of PBMCs. Receptors were obtained from a man aged 50 or older in good health and CMV-seronegative.

V usage is TRBV5-1 and J usage is TRBJ2-5; unclear D gene. The CDR3 has 12 amino acids. V gave up 3 bases and J gave up 0 bases, with 3 bases separating them. Germline values: CDR1 SGHRS, CDR2 YFSETQ. The CDR3 DNA follows: TGCGCCAGCAGCTCAAACCAAGAGACCCAGTACTTC. This sequence encodes CASSSNQETQYF.

The chain employs TRBV11-2 and TRBJ1-2; 7 nucleotides line up with TRBD1. CDR3 length: 15 amino acids. Germline CDR1 and CDR2: SGHAT and FQNNGV. Losses at the gene ends were 7 bases for V and 4 bases for J; bases not matched to a gene: 12. CDR3 in amino acids: CASTLTTGNSYGYTF. CDR3 nucleotides: TGTGCCAGCACCTTGACGACAGGGAATTCCTATGGCTACACCTTC.

In DNA, the CDR3 is TGTGCCAGCAGCCCATTTTGGGGCAGAAACACCGGGGAGCTGTTTTTT. This codes for CASSPFWGRNTGELFF. The chain has TRBV28 and TRBJ2-2; D might be TRBD1 (5 bases). The ends were cut back, 6 bases at V and 2 bases at J, with 16 bases in the middle. Germline CDR1 MDHEN, CDR2 SYDVKM. The CDR3 sequence is 16 residues long.

This clone was detected a few times. The gene calls are TRBV27 and TRBJ2-7, with TRBD1 identical over 7 bases. This CDR3 is built from 14 residues. CDR1 is MNHEY and CDR2 is SMNVEV in the germline V gene (reference sequence). J lost 4 bases, V lost 3 bases, and 6 bases had no gene match. Here the CDR3 reads CASSLGRGIYEQYF. DNA of the CDR3: TGTGCCAGCAGTTTGGGCAGGGGGATTTACGAGCAGTACTTC.

In its sample, this clone was seen once. A junction boundary mismatches the germline segment, possibly from a read error. The chain is built from TRBV11-2 and TRBJ2-7, with TRBD2 as a possible D gene (6 bases). CDR1 and CDR2 from the germline V gene are SGHAT and FQNNGV. This CDR3 is 15 amino acids long. The CDR3 loop reads CASSLDSRGYYEQYF. As DNA, the CDR3 is TGTGCCAGCAGCCTAGACAGCCGGGGGTACTACGAGCAGTACTTC.

This sequence joins TRBV7-2 and TRBJ1-2; TRBD1 matches 8 bases. The CDR3 has 15 residues. CDR1 and CDR2 (germline): SGHTA, FQGNSA. Unmatched junction bases numbered 9, after V lost 5 bases and J lost 4 bases. CDR3 nucleotide sequence: TGTGCCAGCAGCACAAACAGGGGGTCGGGCTATGGCTACACCTTC. Translation gives CASSTNRGSGYGYTF.

The chain joins TRBV2 to TRBJ1-6; 10 bases fit TRBD1. The CDR3 covers 16 residues. Germline assignment: CDR1 SNHLY and CDR2 FYNNEI. Trimming removed 4 bases from V and 5 bases from J; junction bases left unmatched: 5. Written as DNA, the CDR3 is TGTGCCAGCAGTGGGTCAGGACAGGGGGATAATTCACCCCTCCACTTT. This encodes CASSGSGQGDNSPLHF.

The rearrangement uses TRBV28 and TRBJ2-1; 7 positions match TRBD2. V gave up 4 bases and J gave up 7 bases; unmatched junction bases: 1. Per the germline V gene, CDR1 is MDHEN and CDR2 is SYDVKM. This CDR3 region has 12 residues. Written as DNA, the CDR3 is TGTGCCAGCAGTTCGCGGGGGAATGAGCAGTTCTTC. Its protein product is CASSSRGNEQFF. Based on the CDR3 plus reference TRBV28 and TRBJ2-1, the full variable domain is DVKVTQSSRYLVKRTGEKVFLECVQDMDHENMFWYRQDPGLGLRLIYFSYDVKMKEKGDIPEGYSVSREKKERFSLILESASTNQTSMYLCASSSRGNEQFFGPGTRLTVL.

V usage is TRBV5-4 and J usage is TRBJ2-1; TRBD1 aligns across 8 bases. The V gene's germline CDR1 is SGHNT and CDR2 YYREEE (reference sequence). CDR3 size: 15 residues. Trimming cost V 4 bases and J 7 bases; bases outside gene matches: 10. DNA of the CDR3: TGTGCCAGCAGCGCCGGACAGGGCTTGAGGAATGAGCAGTTCTTC. This encodes CASSAGQGLRNEQFF. Combining the CDR3 with reference TRBV5-4 and TRBJ2-1 gives the whole variable domain ETGVTQSPTHLIKTRGQQVTLRCSSQSGHNTVSWYQQALGQGPQFIFQYYREEENGRGNFPPRFSGLQFPNYSSELNVNALELDDSALYLCASSAGQGLRNEQFFGPGTRLTVL.

This chain uses TRBV18 with TRBJ1-2; 7 bases line up with TRBD1. With 1 base clipped from V and 6 bases from J, the junction kept 5 bases outside the gene matches. This CDR3 comprises 14 residues. Germline CDR1 is KGHSH and CDR2 is LQKENI. The CDR3 sequence: CASSPQQGQDGYTF. CDR3 DNA: TGTGCCAGCTCACCACAACAGGGGCAGGATGGCTACACCTTC.

The gene calls are TRBV6-5 and TRBJ1-2, with 8 bases matching TRBD1. Losses at the gene ends were 6 bases for V and 4 bases for J; bases not matched to a gene: 1. The CDR3 spans 12 residues. Germline CDR1 and CDR2: MNHEY and SVGAGI. The CDR3 DNA reads as TGTGCCAGCAGGACAGGGGCCTATGGCTACACCTTC. Amino acids: CASRTGAYGYTF.

The rearrangement joins TRBV7-9 to TRBJ2-5; no clear D gene. The CDR3 runs to 14 residues. Trimming shortened V by 5 bases and J by 5 bases, and 15 bases separated the two germline ends. The germline CDR1 and CDR2 sequences are SEHNR and FQNEAQ (reference sequence). The CDR3 DNA sequence: TGTGCCAGCAGCCCCGAGCTTGAGAGGGAGACCCAGTACTTC. This encodes CASSPELERETQYF. The whole variable domain, filled in from reference TRBV7-9 and TRBJ2-5, reads DTGVSQNPRHKITKRGQNVTFRCDPISEHNRLYWYRQTLGQGPEFLTYFQNEAQLEKSRLLSDRFSAERPKGSFSTLEIQRTEQGDSAMYLCASSPELERETQYFGPGTRLLVL.

This clone was counted a single time. At one end the junction does not follow the germline gene, possibly because of a read error. Other DNA sequences within the sample encode an identical CDR3. The genes are TRBV25-1 and TRBJ1-5, with 8 bases matching TRBD1. Germline V lookup: CDR1 MGHDK, CDR2 SYGVNS. This CDR3 contains 13 residues. CDR3 residues: CASTGQGNQPQHF. The CDR3 DNA reads as TGTGCCAGCACAGGACAGGGAAATCAGCCCCAGCATTTC.

This chain links TRBV2 with TRBJ2-1, with 10 bases matching TRBD1. Germline CDR1 SNHLY, CDR2 FYNNEI. The CDR3 is 15 residues long. The V and J ends lost 5 bases and 5 bases, in that order; junction bases with no gene match: 6. The CDR3 bases are TGTGCCAGCAGTCGGGACAGGGGTTCCCACAATGAGCAGTTCTTC. This translates into CASSRDRGSHNEQFF.

The chain joins TRBV6-4 to TRBJ1-2; D might be TRBD1 (5 bases). V was pared by 8 bases and J by 4 bases, with 17 bases between. The germline CDR1 and CDR2 sequences are MRHNA and SNTAGT. This CDR3 contains 14 residues. CDR3 residues: CASRSTGAAYGYTF. The CDR3 coding sequence is TGTGCCAGCCGAAGTACAGGCGCGGCCTATGGCTACACCTTC.

The chain links TRBV27 to TRBJ1-5; possible D gene TRBD1, 6 bases. Germline V CDR1 and CDR2: MNHEY, SMNVEV (reference sequence). V was pared by 6 bases and J by 0 bases, with 9 bases between. CDR3 length: 14 residues. This CDR3 reads CASRPGVSNQPQHF. The CDR3 bases are TGTGCCAGCAGGCCAGGGGTTAGCAATCAGCCCCAGCATTTT.

The chain carries TRBV6-1 and TRBJ2-7; perhaps TRBD2 as D (5 bases). CDR3 length: 16 amino acids. CDR1 and CDR2 (germline): MNHNS, SASEGT. V was clipped by 3 bases and J by 0 bases, with 15 bases between them. For the CDR3, the DNA is TGTGCCAGCAGTGATCAGGTCGCGGCGGGCTCCTACGAGCAGTACTTC. Amino acid sequence: CASSDQVAAGSYEQYF.

The rearrangement links TRBV2 to TRBJ1-5, with TRBD1 matching 11 bases. J lost 7 bases, V lost 4 bases, and 3 bases had no gene match. There are 14 residues in the CDR3. Germline CDR1 is SNHLY and CDR2 is FYNNEI. CDR3 bases: TGTGCCAGCAGTGGGACAGGGGGCGGGCAGCCCCAGCATTTT. The encoded protein is CASSGTGGGQPQHF.

This clone was detected once. This chain uses TRBV9 with TRBJ1-1; 9 bases fit TRBD1. This CDR3 region has 18 residues. Germline V gene lookup returns CDR1 SGDLS and CDR2 YYNGEE. The V gene end was trimmed by 0 bases and the J gene end by 5 bases; junction bases not matched to a gene: 14. This CDR3 is CASSVVLGGGQGKTEAFF. The CDR3 DNA follows: TGTGCCAGCAGCGTAGTGTTGGGGGGCGGACAGGGGAAGACTGAAGCTTTCTTT.

The rearrangement joins TRBV6-5 to TRBJ1-2, with 7 bases identical to TRBD1. The CDR3 loop spans 15 amino acids. Germline V CDR1 and CDR2: MNHEY, SVGAGI. V lost 4 bases to trimming and J lost 3 bases; unmatched junction nucleotides: 8. This CDR3 is CASSSNRGKDYGYTF. Here the CDR3 DNA reads TGTGCCAGCAGTTCCAACAGGGGAAAGGACTATGGCTACACCTTC.

The J gene is TRBJ2-1, the V gene TRBV28, with 12 nucleotides matching TRBD2. Germline V lookup: CDR1 MDHEN, CDR2 SYDVKM. The CDR3 covers 15 residues. With V trimmed by 4 bases and J by 8 bases, 6 bases remained unmatched. The CDR3 DNA reads TGTGCCAGCAGTTCCTTACTAGCGGGGGGAGATGAGCAGTTCTTC. Translated: CASSSLLAGGDEQFF.

The V gene is TRBV7-2, the J gene TRBJ2-2; TRBD2 matches 11 bases. The CDR3 runs to 15 residues. J was trimmed by 7 bases and V by 3 bases; bases with no gene match: 4. Germline-derived CDR1 and CDR2 are SGHTA and FQGNSA. CDR3 sequence reads: CASSFSGGAIGELFF. DNA for the CDR3: TGTGCCAGCAGCTTTAGCGGGGGGGCTATCGGGGAGCTGTTTTTT.

This chain joins TRBV7-7 and TRBJ2-2, with D maybe TRBD1 (5 bases). Trimming took off 1 base at V and 10 bases at J, with 10 bases between the two ends. This CDR3 spans 13 amino acids. Germline V lookup: CDR1 SSHAT, CDR2 FNYEAQ (reference sequence). The CDR3 coding sequence is TGTGCCAGCAGCTTAGTGGGGCAGTCGGAGCTGTTTTTT. Its protein is CASSLVGQSELFF.